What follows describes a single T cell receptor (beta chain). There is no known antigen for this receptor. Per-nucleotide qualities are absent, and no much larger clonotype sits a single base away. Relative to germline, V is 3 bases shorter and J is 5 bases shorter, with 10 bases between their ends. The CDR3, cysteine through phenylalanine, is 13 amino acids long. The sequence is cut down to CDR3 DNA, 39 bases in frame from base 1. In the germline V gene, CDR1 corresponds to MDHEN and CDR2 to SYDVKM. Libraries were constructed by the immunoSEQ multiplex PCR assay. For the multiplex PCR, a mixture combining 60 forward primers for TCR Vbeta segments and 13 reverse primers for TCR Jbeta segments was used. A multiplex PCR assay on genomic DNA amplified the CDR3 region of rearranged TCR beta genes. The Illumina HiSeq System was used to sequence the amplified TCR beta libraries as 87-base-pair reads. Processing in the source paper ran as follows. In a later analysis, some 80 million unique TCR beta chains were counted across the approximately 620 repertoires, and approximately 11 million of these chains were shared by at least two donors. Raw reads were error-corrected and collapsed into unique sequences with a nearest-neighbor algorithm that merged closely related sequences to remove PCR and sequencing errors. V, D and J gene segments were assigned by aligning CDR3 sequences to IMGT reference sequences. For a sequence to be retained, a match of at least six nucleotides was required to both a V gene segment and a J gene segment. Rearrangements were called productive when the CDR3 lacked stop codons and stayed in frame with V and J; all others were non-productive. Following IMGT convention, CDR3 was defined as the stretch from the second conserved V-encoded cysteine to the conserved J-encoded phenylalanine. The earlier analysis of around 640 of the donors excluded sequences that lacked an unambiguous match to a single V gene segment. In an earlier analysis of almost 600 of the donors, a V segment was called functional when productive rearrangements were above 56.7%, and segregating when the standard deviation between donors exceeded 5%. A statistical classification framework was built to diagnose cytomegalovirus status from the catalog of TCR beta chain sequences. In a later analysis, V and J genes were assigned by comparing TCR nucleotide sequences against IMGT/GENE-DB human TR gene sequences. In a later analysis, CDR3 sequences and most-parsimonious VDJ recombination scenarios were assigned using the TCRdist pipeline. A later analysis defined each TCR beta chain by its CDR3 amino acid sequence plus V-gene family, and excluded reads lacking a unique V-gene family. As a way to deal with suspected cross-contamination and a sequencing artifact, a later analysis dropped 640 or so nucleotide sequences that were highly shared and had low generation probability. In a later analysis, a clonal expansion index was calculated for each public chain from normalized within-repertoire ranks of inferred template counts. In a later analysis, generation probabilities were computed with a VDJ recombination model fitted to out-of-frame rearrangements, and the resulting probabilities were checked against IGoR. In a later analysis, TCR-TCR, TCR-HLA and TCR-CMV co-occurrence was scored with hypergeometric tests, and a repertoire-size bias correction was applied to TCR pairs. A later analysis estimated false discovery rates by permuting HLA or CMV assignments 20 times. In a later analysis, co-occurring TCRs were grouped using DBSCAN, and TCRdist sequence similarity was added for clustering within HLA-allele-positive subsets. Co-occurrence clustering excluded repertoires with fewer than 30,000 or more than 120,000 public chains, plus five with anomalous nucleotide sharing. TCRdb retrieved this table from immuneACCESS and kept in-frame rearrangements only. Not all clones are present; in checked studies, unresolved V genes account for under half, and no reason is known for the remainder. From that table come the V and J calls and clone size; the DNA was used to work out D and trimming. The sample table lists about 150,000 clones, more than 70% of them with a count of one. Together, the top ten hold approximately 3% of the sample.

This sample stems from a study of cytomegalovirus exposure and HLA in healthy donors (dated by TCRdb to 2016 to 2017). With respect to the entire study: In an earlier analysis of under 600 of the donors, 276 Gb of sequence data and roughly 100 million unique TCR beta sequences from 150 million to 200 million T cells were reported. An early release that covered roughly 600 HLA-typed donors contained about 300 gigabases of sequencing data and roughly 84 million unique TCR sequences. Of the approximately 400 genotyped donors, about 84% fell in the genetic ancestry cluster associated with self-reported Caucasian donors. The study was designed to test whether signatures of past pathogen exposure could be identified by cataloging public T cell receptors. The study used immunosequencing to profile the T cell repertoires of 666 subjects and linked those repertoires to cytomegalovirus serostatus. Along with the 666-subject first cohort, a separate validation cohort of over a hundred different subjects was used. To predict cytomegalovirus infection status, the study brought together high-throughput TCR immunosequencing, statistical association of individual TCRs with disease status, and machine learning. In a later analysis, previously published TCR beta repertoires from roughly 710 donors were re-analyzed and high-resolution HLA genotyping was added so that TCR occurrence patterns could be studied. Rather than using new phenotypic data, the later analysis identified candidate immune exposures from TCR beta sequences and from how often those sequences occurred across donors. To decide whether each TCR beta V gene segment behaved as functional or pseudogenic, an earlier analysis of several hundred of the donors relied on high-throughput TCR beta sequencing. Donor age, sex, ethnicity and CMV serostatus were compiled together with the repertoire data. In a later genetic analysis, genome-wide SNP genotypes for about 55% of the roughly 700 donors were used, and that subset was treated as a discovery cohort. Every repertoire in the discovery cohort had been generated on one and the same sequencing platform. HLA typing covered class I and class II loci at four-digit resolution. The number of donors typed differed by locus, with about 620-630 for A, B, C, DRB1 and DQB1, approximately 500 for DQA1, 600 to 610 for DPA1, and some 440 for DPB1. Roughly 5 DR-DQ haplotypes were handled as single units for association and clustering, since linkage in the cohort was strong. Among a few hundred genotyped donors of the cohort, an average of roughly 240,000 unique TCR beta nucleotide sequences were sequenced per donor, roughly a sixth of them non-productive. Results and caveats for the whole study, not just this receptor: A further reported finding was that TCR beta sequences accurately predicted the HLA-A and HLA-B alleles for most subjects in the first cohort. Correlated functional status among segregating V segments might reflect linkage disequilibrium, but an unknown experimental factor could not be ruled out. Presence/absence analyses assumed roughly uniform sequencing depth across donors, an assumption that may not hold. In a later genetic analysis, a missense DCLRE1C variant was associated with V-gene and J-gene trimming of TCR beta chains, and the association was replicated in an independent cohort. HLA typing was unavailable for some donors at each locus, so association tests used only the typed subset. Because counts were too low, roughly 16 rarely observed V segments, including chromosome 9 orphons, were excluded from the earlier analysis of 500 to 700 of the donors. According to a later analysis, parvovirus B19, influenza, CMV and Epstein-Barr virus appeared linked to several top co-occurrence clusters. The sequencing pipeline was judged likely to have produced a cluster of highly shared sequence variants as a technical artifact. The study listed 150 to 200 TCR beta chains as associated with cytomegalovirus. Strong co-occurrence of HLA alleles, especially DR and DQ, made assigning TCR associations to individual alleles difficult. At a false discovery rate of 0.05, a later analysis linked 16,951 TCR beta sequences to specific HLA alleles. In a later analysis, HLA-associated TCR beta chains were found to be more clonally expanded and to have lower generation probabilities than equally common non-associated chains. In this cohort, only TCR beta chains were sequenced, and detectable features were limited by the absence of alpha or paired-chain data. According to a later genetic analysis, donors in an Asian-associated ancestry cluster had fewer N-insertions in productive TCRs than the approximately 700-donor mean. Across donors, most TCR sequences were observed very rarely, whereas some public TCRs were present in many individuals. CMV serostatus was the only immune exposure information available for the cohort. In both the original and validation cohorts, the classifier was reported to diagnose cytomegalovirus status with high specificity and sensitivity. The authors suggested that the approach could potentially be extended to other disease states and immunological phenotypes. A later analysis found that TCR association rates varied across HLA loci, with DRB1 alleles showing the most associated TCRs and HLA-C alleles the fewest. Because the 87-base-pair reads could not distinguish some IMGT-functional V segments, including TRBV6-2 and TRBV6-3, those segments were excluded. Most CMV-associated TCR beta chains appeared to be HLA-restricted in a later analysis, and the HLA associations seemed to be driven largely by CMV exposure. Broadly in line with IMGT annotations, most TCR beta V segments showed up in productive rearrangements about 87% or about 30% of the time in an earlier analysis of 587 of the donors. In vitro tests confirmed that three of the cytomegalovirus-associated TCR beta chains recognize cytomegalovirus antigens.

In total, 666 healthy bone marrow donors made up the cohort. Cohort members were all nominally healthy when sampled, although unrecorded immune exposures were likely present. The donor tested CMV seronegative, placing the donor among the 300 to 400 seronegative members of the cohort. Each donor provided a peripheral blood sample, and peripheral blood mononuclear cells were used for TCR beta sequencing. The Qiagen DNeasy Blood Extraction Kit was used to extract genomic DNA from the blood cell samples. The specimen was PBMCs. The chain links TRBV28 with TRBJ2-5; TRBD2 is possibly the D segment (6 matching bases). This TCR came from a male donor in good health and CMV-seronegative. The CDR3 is CASSLTRPETQYF. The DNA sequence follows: TGTGCCAGCAGTTTGACTAGGCCGGAGACCCAGTACTTC.